The rows below give T cell receptor beta chains drawn from one sample of a study of cytomegalovirus exposure and HLA in healthy donors. The data were produced by immunoSEQ multiplex PCR, yet TCRdb's version contains in-frame clones alone and is incomplete. Altogether 110,000 or so clones are present, about 77% being singletons, with the ten largest covering about 5.4%. The sequencing sample was made of PBMCs. The receptors stem from a woman aged 25 to 39 in good health and CMV-seropositive. CDR3s leave out the opening cysteine and the closing phenylalanine or tryptophan. Only some rows state a clone size, as once, few, many or a class for expanded clones.

abundance: .
v_gene: TRBV27
CDR3aa: ASAEMSGSHEQY

abundance: .
v_gene: TRBV11-2
CDR3aa: ASSFGLTRYEQY

abundance: .
v_gene: TRBV5-6
CDR3aa: ASTPRTGGFYEQY

abundance: .
v_gene: TRBV25-1
CDR3aa: ASSETYLNYGYT

abundance: .
v_gene: TRBV29-1
CDR3aa: SAGIGGVGGYT

abundance: .
v_gene: TRBV18
CDR3aa: ASSQGTDYGYT

abundance: few
v_gene: TRBV5-1
CDR3aa: ASSEGQGAGEAF

abundance: once
v_gene: TRBV30
CDR3aa: AWTHASGGALGYGELF

abundance: .
v_gene: TRBV9
CDR3aa: ASSDRDREETQY

abundance: .
v_gene: TRBV2
CDR3aa: ASSNQGRGAEAF

abundance: .
v_gene: TRBV6-4
CDR3aa: ASSAGAADTGELF